This T cell receptor beta chain emerged from a study of identical twins. Overall study findings and caveats: Models underestimated TCR alpha sharing (out-of-frame) in monozygotic twins. Twin pairs had excess sharing that was weaker in beta out-of-frame sequences. Insertion counts were lower in abundant cord blood beta clonotypes, a trend that memory repertoires did not show. Analyses based on zero insertions could be partly confounded by invariant MAIT and iNKT cells.

This clonotype came up a few times. The antigen is not known. Using its own MiXCR run on the 5' RACE reads, TCRdb lists one record per CDR3 protein. The sample shows around 240,000 distinct CDR3 sequences, under 12% of them seen only once. V was trimmed by 2 bases and J by 0 bases, leaving 13 bases between them. Germline V gene data show CDR1 as MNHNS and CDR2 as SASEGT. CDR3 size: 16 residues. The receptor's source is a man aged 50 or older in good health. The V gene is TRBV6-1, the J gene TRBJ1-1; D is unresolved. The sequencing sample was made of memory T cells sorted from blood. The CDR3 sequence is CASSESPGIVNTEAFF. CDR3 in DNA: TGTGCCAGCAGTGAATCCCCGGGCATCGTGAACACTGAAGCTTTCTTT.